This T cell receptor (beta chain) was sequenced for a study of T cell responses to AZD1222 COVID-19 vaccine. Whole-study context: Pooled samples include second doses given at about 4 or 12 weeks. Study-wide results and caveats: Of spike-specific TCRs, nearly half reportedly target regions left unmutated in variants. White British donors predominated, females outnumbered males, and clonal diversity was possibly underestimated. Only 5 or 6 individuals given AZD1222 were seropositive at baseline.

Only in-frame clones appear in the TCRdb table, and some are missing; sequencing was by immunoSEQ multiplex PCR. The data show about 120,000 clones, roughly 90% seen once. This clone is labeled as medium-sized. Its cognate antigen is unknown. The germline V gene encodes CDR1 KGHSY and CDR2 FQNENV. V shed 4 bases and J shed 0 bases, with 15 bases lying between them. This CDR3 comprises 16 residues. The chain recombines TRBV16 with TRBJ1-2, with D hard to call. This sequence was found in an adult in good health. Source: peripheral blood, taken on day 0 of AZD1222 vaccination. CDR3 protein: CASSRSGLYTNYGYTF. The CDR3 coding sequence is TGTGCCAGCAGCCGCAGTGGACTGTACACTAACTATGGCTACACCTTC.